This T cell receptor beta chain was obtained from a study of CD8+ T cells in alopecia areata. Study-wide context: For the treated group, dosing was oral tofacitinib at 5 to 10 mg twice daily. The protocol delivered tofacitinib for 6 to 18 months, then withdrew it for 6 months. General study findings and limits: TCR sharing across patients was less clear than in mice, possibly HLA-related.

Reverse transcribed after extraction, RNA yielded cDNA as the sequencing template. Assay: immunoSEQ multiplex PCR; the TCRdb copy retains only in-frame clones and omits some. The table has around 69,000 clones, roughly 61% seen once. As for this clone: Its antigen is unidentified.

Sampling of alopecia areata patients yielded lesional scalp punch biopsies as well as peripheral blood. V gave up 8 bases and J gave up 5 bases; unmatched junction bases: 1. The CDR3 extends over 13 amino acids. Germline CDR1 is MGHDK and CDR2 is SYGVNS. The receptor comes from a human donor with alopecia areata. The J gene is TRBJ2-3, the V gene TRBV25-1, with 13 bases lining up with TRBD2. Specimen: CD8+ T cells sorted from blood, collected at week 0. CDR3 sequence reads: CASGLAGEDTQYF. Here the CDR3 DNA reads TGTGCCAGCGGACTAGCGGGAGAAGATACGCAGTATTTT. Supplemented by reference TRBV25-1 and TRBJ2-3, the full variable domain reads EADIYQTPRYLVIGTGKKITLECSQTMGHDKMYWYQQDPGMELHLIHYSYGVNSTEKGDLSSESTVSRIRTEHFPLTLESARPSHTSQYLCASGLAGEDTQYFGPGTRLTVL.